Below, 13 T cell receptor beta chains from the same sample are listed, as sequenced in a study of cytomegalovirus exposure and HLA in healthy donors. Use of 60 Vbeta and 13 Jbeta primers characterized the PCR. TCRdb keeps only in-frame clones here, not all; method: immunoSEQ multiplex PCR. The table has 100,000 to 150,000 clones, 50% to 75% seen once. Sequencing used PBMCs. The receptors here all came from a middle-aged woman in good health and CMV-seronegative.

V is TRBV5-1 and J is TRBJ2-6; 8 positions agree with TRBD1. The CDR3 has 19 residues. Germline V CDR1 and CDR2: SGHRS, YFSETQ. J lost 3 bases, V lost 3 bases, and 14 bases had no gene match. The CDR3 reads CASSSLEGQVSSGANVLTF. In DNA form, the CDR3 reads TGCGCCAGCAGCTCGCTAGAGGGACAGGTCTCAAGTGGGGCCAACGTCCTGACTTTC.

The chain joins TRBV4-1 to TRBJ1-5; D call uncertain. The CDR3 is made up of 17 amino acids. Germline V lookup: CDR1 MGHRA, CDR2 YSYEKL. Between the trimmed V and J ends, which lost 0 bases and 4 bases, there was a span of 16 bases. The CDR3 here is CASSQDRLEASNQPQHF. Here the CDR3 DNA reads TGCGCCAGCAGCCAAGATCGCCTCGAAGCCTCTAATCAGCCCCAGCATTTT.

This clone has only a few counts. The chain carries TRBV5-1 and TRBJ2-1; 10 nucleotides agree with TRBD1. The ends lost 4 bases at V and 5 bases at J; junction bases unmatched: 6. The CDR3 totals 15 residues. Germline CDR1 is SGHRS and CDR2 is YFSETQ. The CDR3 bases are TGCGCCAGCAGCCCGGGACAGGGGATCAACAATGAGCAGTTCTTC. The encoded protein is CASSPGQGINNEQFF.

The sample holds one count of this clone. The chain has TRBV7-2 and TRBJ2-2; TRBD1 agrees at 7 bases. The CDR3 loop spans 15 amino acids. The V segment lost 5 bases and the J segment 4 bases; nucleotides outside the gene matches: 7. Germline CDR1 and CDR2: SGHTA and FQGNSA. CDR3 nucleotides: TGTGCCAGCAGCCAAACCACAGGGGCCACCGGGGAGCTGTTTTTT. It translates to CASSQTTGATGELFF.

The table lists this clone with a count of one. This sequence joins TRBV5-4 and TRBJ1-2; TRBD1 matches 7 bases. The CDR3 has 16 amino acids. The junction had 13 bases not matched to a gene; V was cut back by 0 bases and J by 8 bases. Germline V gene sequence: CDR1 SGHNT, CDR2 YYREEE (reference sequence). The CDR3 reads CASSLGLPRGTMGYTF. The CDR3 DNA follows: TGTGCCAGCAGCTTGGGGCTTCCCAGGGGGACAATGGGCTACACCTTC.

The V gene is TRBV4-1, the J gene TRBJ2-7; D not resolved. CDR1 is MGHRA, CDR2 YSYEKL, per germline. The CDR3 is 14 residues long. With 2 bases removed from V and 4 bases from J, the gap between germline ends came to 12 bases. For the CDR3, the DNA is TGCGCCAGCAGCCAAAATGGGCAGGCTTACGAGCAGTACTTC. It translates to CASSQNGQAYEQYF.

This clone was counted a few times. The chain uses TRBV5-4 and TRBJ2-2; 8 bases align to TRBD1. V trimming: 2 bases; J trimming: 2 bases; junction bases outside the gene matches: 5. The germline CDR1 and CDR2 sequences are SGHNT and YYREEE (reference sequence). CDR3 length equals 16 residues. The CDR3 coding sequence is TGTGCCAGCAGCTTAGGACAGGGCCAAAACACCGGGGAGCTGTTTTTT. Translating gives CASSLGQGQNTGELFF.

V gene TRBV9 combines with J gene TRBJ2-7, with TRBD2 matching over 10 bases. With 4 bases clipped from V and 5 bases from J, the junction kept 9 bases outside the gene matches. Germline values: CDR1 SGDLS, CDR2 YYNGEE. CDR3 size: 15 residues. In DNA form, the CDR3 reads TGTGCCAGCAGCCCCCACGGAACTAGCGGGAACGAGCAGTACTTC. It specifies CASSPHGTSGNEQYF.

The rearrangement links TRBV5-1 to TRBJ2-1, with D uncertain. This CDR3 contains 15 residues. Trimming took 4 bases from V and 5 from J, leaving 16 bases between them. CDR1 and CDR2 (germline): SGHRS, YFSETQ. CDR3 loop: CASSPEPGRNNEQFF. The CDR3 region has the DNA TGCGCCAGCAGCCCGGAGCCCGGCAGAAACAATGAGCAGTTCTTC.

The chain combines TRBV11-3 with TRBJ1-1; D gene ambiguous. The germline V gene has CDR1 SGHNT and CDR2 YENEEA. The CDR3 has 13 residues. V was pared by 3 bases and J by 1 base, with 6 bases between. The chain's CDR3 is CASSFSSNTEAFF. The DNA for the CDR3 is TGTGCCAGCAGCTTCTCTTCGAACACTGAAGCTTTCTTT. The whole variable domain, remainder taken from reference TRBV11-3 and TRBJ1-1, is EAGVVQSPRYKIIEKKQPVAFWCNPISGHNTLYWYLQNLGQGPELLIRYENEEAVDDSQLPKDRFSAERLKGVDSTLKIQPAELGDSAVYLCASSFSSNTEAFFGQGTRLTVV.

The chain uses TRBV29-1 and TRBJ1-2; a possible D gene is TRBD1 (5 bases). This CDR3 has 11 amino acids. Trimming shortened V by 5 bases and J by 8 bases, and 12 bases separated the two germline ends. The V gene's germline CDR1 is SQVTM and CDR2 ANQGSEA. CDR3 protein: CSVSQGEGYTF. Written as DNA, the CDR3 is TGCAGCGTTTCTCAGGGCGAGGGCTACACCTTC. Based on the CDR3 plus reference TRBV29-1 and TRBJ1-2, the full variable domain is SAVISQKPSRDICQRGTSLTIQCQVDSQVTMMFWYRQQPGQSLTLIATANQGSEATYESGFVIDKFPISRPNLTFSTLTVSNMSPEDSSIYLCSVSQGEGYTFGSGTRLTVV.

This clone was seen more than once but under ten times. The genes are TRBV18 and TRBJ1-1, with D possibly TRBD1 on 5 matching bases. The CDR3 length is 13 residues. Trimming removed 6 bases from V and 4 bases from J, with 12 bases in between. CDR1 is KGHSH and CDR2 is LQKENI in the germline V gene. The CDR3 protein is CASSARDGTEAFF. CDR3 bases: TGTGCCAGCTCCGCGCGGGACGGCACTGAAGCTTTCTTT.

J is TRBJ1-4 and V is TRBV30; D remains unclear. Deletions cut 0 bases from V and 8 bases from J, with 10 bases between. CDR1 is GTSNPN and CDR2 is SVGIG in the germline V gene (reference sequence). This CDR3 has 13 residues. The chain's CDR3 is CAWSVGTAEKLFF. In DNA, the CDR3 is TGTGCCTGGAGTGTGGGCACGGCAGAAAAACTGTTTTTT. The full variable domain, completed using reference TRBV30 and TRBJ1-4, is SQTIHQWPATLVQPVGSPLSLECTVEGTSNPNLYWYRQAAGRGLQLLFYSVGIGQISSEVPQNLSASRPQDRQFILSSKKLLLSDSGFYLCAWSVGTAEKLFFGSGTQLSVL.